This passage covers 16 T cell receptor beta chains from one sample sequenced in a study of regulatory T cells in long-lasting Graves disease. In building TCR beta libraries, iRepertoire HTBI primers were used together with Arm-PCR of CDR3 regions. TCRdb reprocessed the multiplex PCR reads via MiXCR and lists one record per CDR3 protein. This repertoire shows 400,000 to 500,000 distinct CDR3 sequences, 11% to 15% found once; its top ten account for under 20%. Time point in this sample: newly diagnosed GD, antithyroid drugs for less than 3 months. PBMC-extracted RNA yielded the TCR library. This same sample was also taken into another study, of T cells in Graves' hyperthyroidism and ophthalmopathy.

The sequencing used peripheral blood mononuclear cells (PBMCs), collected at new diagnosis, from a patient treated with antithyroid drugs. Receptors originate from a woman aged 45-65 years with Graves disease.

This clonotype was counted many times. This chain connects TRBV7-9 to TRBJ2-2, with 7 bases aligning to TRBD2. Germline trimming cut 4 bases from V and 4 bases from J; bases unmatched to any gene: 6. Germline V gives CDR1 SEHNR, CDR2 FQNEAQ (reference sequence). This CDR3 is built from 15 residues. CDR3 DNA: TGTGCCAGCAGCTCCTGGGACTATGCCACCGGGGAGCTGTTTTTT. Residues: CASSSWDYATGELFF.

This clonotype was seen ten or more times. The rearrangement joins TRBV6-2 or TRBV6-3 to TRBJ2-3; 9 bases are shared with TRBD2. Germline V gives CDR1 MNHEY, CDR2 SVGEGT. With V trimmed by 6 bases and J by 6 bases, 10 bases remained unmatched. CDR3 length equals 15 residues. CDR3 region: CASRPAGGGYDTQYF. CDR3 nucleotides: TGTGCCAGCAGACCGGCGGGAGGGGGCTATGATACGCAGTATTTT.

This clonotype was counted at least ten times. The rearrangement joins TRBV20-1 to TRBJ2-2; D possibly corresponds to TRBD1 (6 bases). The germline CDR1 and CDR2 sequences are DFQATT and SNEGSKA (reference sequence). V was cut by 5 bases and J by 6 bases, with 10 bases left in between. The CDR3 contains 12 residues. The CDR3 bases are TGCAGTGCTCCAGGACAGCCCGGGGAGCTGTTTTTT. As protein: CSAPGQPGELFF.

This clonotype has at least ten counts. This sequence joins TRBV28 and TRBJ1-1; tentative D call: TRBD1 (6 bases). Germline assignment: CDR1 MDHEN and CDR2 SYDVKM. The length of the CDR3 is 12 residues. V lost 6 bases and J 10 bases, leaving 15 bases between the germline ends. The CDR3: CASRKPGGGAFF. The DNA for the CDR3 is TGTGCCAGCAGAAAGCCCGGAGGGGGAGCTTTCTTT.

This clonotype was seen only a few times. The chain uses TRBV5-4 and TRBJ2-3; the D is unclear. The V gene lost 0 bases and the J gene lost 1 base, with 12 bases spanning the gap. This CDR3 has 16 residues. Germline V gives CDR1 SGHNT, CDR2 YYREEE (reference sequence). CDR3 residues: CASSLAVGWGTDTQYF. As DNA, the CDR3 is TGTGCCAGCAGCTTGGCGGTGGGATGGGGCACAGATACGCAGTATTTT.

This clonotype was seen ten or more times. The chain carries TRBV7-8 and TRBJ1-5; D is perhaps TRBD1 (5 bases). Deletions cut 5 bases from V and 6 bases from J, with 11 bases between. Germline loops: CDR1 SGHVS, CDR2 FQNEAQ. The CDR3 is made up of 13 amino acids. The CDR3 loop reads CASSLWGGQPQHF. CDR3 bases: TGTGCCAGCAGCCTCTGGGGGGGTCAGCCCCAGCATTTT.

The chain recombines TRBV7-9 with TRBJ2-2, with TRBD1 matching over 8 bases. CDR3 length equals 20 residues. The junction had 20 bases not matched to a gene; V was cut back by 8 bases and J by 0 bases. Germline assignment: CDR1 SEHNR and CDR2 FQNEAQ (reference sequence). CDR3 in amino acids: CASLTGDLDRGSPNTGELFF. CDR3 bases: TGTGCCAGCCTTACGGGGGACCTAGACAGGGGATCCCCGAACACCGGGGAGCTGTTTTTT.

This clonotype was recorded at least ten times. The chain has TRBV7-9 and TRBJ2-1; D is perhaps TRBD2 (9 bases). V lost 5 bases and J lost 3, with 20 bases in between. This CDR3 is 17 amino acids long. The V gene's germline CDR1 is SEHNR and CDR2 FQNEAQ (reference sequence). The CDR3 nucleotides are TGTGCCAGCAGCCCCCAGGGGGCGGGAGGGTTCTACAATGAGCAGTTCTTC. It is translated as CASSPQGAGGFYNEQFF.

The CDR3 spells CASSLGAGRGNQPQHF. Here the CDR3 DNA reads TGTGCCAGCAGCTTAGGGGCAGGGAGAGGCAATCAGCCCCAGCATTTT. The V gene is TRBV7-2, the J gene TRBJ1-5; D may be TRBD1 (5 bases). Germline lookup yields CDR1 SGHTA and CDR2 FQGNSA. The length of the CDR3 is 16 residues. Between the trimmed V and J ends, which lost 1 base and 2 bases, there was a span of 12 bases.

The chain carries TRBV28 and TRBJ2-7; possible D gene TRBD1, 5 bases. V lost 7 bases and J lost 2, with 15 bases in between. The CDR3 runs 14 residues. Germline CDR1 MDHEN, CDR2 SYDVKM. DNA of the CDR3: TGTGCCAGCACACAGGCCCACTATACCTACGAGCAGTACTTC. This encodes CASTQAHYTYEQYF. Full variable domain (rest looked up from reference TRBV28 and TRBJ2-7): DVKVTQSSRYLVKRTGEKVFLECVQDMDHENMFWYRQDPGLGLRLIYFSYDVKMKEKGDIPEGYSVSREKKERFSLILESASTNQTSMYLCASTQAHYTYEQYFGPGTRLTVT.

This clonotype was picked up a small number of times. The CDR3 region has the DNA TGTGCCAGCAGTGAACCCGCGTGGGAGACACTTAGCAATCAGCCCCAGCATTTT. Encoded protein: CASSEPAWETLSNQPQHF. This sequence joins TRBV6-1 and TRBJ1-5; D call uncertain. Germline V gene lookup returns CDR1 MNHNS and CDR2 SASEGT. CDR3 length equals 18 residues. Trimming pared 2 bases from V and 0 bases from J, leaving 17 bases between.

This clonotype has at least ten counts. V is TRBV28 and J is TRBJ2-7; 7 nucleotides match TRBD1. V was pared by 8 bases and J by 2 bases, with 3 bases of the junction left unmatched. Germline V gives CDR1 MDHEN, CDR2 SYDVKM. This CDR3 is built from 12 residues. The CDR3 DNA reads as TGTGCCAGCCGACAGGGAACCTACGAGCAGTACTTC. Translated: CASRQGTYEQYF.

In its sample, this clonotype was seen a few times. The conserved final phenylalanine or tryptophan is absent from the CDR3, which likely points to a read error. The chain joins TRBV3-1 to TRBJ1-5; D unclear. CDR1 and CDR2 from the germline V gene are LGHDT and YNNKEL (reference sequence). The CDR3 totals 14 residues. Trimming took 3 bases from V and 3 from J, leaving 9 bases between them. CDR3 residues: CASSQRSLNQPQHS. DNA of the CDR3: TGTGCCAGCAGCCAGAGAAGTCTCAATCAGCCCCAGCATTCT.

This clonotype occurred many times. The J gene is TRBJ2-1, the V gene TRBV7-9; D gene ambiguous. This CDR3 contains 13 residues. V was pared by 5 bases and J by 3 bases, with 8 bases between. Per the germline V gene, CDR1 is SEHNR and CDR2 is FQNEAQ (reference sequence). Here the CDR3 reads CASSPLDYNEQFF. The CDR3 nucleotides read TGTGCCAGCAGCCCCCTAGACTACAATGAGCAGTTCTTC. The full variable domain, with the rest looked up from reference TRBV7-9 and TRBJ2-1, is DTGVSQNPRHKITKRGQNVTFRCDPISEHNRLYWYRQTLGQGPEFLTYFQNEAQLEKSRLLSDRFSAERPKGSFSTLEIQRTEQGDSAMYLCASSPLDYNEQFFGPGTRLTVL.

Many counts were recorded for this clonotype. The genes are TRBV2 and TRBJ2-1; 13 nucleotides line up with TRBD2. CDR1 is SNHLY and CDR2 is FYNNEI in the germline V gene. J gave up 14 bases and V 6 bases, and 4 bases lay outside the gene matches. This CDR3 has 12 residues. The CDR3 DNA reads TGTGCCAGCAGACTAGCGGGGGGGAGGAAGTTCTTC. Translated, it gives CASRLAGGRKFF.

This clonotype came up many times. V and J are TRBV10-1 and TRBJ2-2, with TRBD2 matching over 12 bases. The CDR3 loop spans 18 amino acids. CDR1 WNHNN and CDR2 SYGVQD come from the germline V gene (reference sequence). Unmatched junction bases numbered 12, after V lost 3 bases and J lost 7 bases. CDR3 DNA: TGCGCCAGCAGTGATAGCCCCCGACTAGCGGGAGTATTCGGGGAGCTGTTTTTT. Its protein is CASSDSPRLAGVFGELFF.